This TCR beta chain was found in a study of blood T cell repertoires in COVID-19. Across the whole study: Samples taken during acute and convalescent COVID-19 were collected in the United States, Italy and Spain. The cDNA or gDNA used as material had been derived from T cells, B-cell-depleted T cells, or PBMCs.

Enrollment of patients from Seattle took place during active infection, with longitudinal follow-up. Methods used by the authors: Amplification from reference gene primers served as the basis for estimated nucleated cell counts. Method: immunoSEQ multiplex PCR; TCRdb's copy keeps in-frame clones and lacks some. V and J calls and clone size are copied from that table; D and trimming were computed from the DNA. The data hold about 210,000 clones, with around four fifths observed a single time. This CDR3 spans 14 amino acids. V shed 3 bases and J shed 4 bases, with 13 bases lying between them. Germline V gene lookup returns CDR1 WSHSY and CDR2 SAAADI.

The clonotype originates from a woman of 80 years or more with COVID-19, enrolled during active disease. The sample taken for sequencing was peripheral blood. V and J are TRBV10-2 and TRBJ2-7, with a weak D call TRBD1 (5 bases). This CDR3 is CASSDGHMTYEQYV. Here the CDR3 DNA reads TGCGCCAGCAGTGATGGACATATGACGTACGAGCAGTACGTC.